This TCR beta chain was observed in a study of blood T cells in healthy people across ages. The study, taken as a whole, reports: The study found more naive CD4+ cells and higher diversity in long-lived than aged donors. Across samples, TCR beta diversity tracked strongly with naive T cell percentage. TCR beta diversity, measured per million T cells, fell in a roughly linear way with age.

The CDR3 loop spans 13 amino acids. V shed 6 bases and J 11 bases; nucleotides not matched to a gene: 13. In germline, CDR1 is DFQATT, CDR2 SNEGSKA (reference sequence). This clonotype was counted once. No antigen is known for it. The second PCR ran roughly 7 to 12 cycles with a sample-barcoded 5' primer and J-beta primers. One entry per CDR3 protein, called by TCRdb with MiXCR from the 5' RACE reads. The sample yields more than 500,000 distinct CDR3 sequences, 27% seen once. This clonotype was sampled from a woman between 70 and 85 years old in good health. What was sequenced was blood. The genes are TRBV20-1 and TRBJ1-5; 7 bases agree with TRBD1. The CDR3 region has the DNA TGCAGTGCCCACGAGCAGGGGGAGGTTGCCCAGCATTTT. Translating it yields CSAHEQGEVAQHF.